A single sample gave rise to the 30 T cell receptor beta chains below, sequenced in a study of blood T cell repertoires in COVID-19. Profiling relied on immunoSEQ multiplex PCR, and the TCRdb table lists in-frame clones only, not all of them. The table includes 25,000 to 35,000 clones, 80% to 90% detected once. The sample was peripheral blood. Receptor source: a man of 80 years or more with acute or convalescent COVID-19.

The chain has TRBV5-1 and TRBJ2-3; D is perhaps TRBD2 (5 bases). V lost 1 base, J lost 6 bases, and 18 bases lay in between. Germline CDR1 SGHRS, CDR2 YFSETQ. The CDR3 is made up of 16 amino acids. This CDR3 reads CASSLLAQTESDTQYF. Written as DNA, the CDR3 is TGCGCCAGCAGCTTGTTAGCGCAAACCGAAAGCGATACGCAGTATTTT.

This clone turned up a few times. The J gene is TRBJ2-7, the V gene TRBV6-5; the D gene is possibly TRBD1 (6 bases). Trimming took 8 bases from V and 6 from J, leaving 11 bases between them. CDR1 and CDR2 from the germline V gene are MNHEY and SVGAGI. There are 11 residues in the CDR3. The CDR3 region is CASWTAREQYF. CDR3 bases: TGTGCCAGCTGGACAGCCCGCGAGCAGTACTTC.

This chain links TRBV6-5 with TRBJ2-7, with 8 bases fitting TRBD1. Germline assignment: CDR1 MNHEY and CDR2 SVGAGI. The CDR3 is 15 amino acids. Losses at the gene ends were 6 bases for V and 3 bases for J; bases not matched to a gene: 10. CDR3 coding DNA: TGTGCCAGCAGATTGGGACAGGAAAGGATCTACGAGCAGTACTTC. It specifies CASRLGQERIYEQYF.

The chain links TRBV12-3 or TRBV12-4 to TRBJ1-1; 7 bases agree with TRBD1. The CDR3 consists of 12 residues. Trimming cost V 4 bases and J 7 bases; bases outside gene matches: 3. The CDR3 DNA is TGTGCCAGCAGTTGGCCAGGGGGTGAAGCTTTCTTT. It codes for CASSWPGGEAFF.

The rearrangement joins TRBV5-1 to TRBJ2-4, with D perhaps TRBD2 (6 bases). The V end lost 2 bases, the J end lost 8 bases, and 17 bases lay between the germline ends. The CDR3 contains 15 residues. CDR1 and CDR2 from the germline V gene are SGHRS and YFSETQ. CDR3 amino acids: CASSFKTRWRHIQYF. Written as DNA, the CDR3 is TGCGCCAGCAGCTTCAAGACTAGATGGAGGCACATTCAGTACTTC. The entire variable domain, with the rest obtained from reference TRBV5-1 and TRBJ2-4, is as follows: KAGVTQTPRYLIKTRGQQVTLSCSPISGHRSVSWYQQTPGQGLQFLFEYFSETQRNKGNFPGRFSGRQFSNSRSEMNVSTLELGDSALYLCASSFKTRWRHIQYFGAGTRLSVL.

This chain links TRBV5-1 with TRBJ2-1; TRBD2 matches 16 bases. Germline V CDR1 and CDR2: SGHRS, YFSETQ. There are 17 residues in the CDR3. Trimming took 8 bases from V and 3 from J; bases not matched to a gene: 8. CDR3 nucleotide sequence: TGCGCCAGTGGACCGGGACTAGCGGGGGGGATCTACAATGAGCAGTTCTTC. This encodes CASGPGLAGGIYNEQFF.

The chain is built from TRBV5-1 and TRBJ2-3; 8 nucleotides line up with TRBD1. The CDR3 consists of 15 residues. Per the germline V gene, CDR1 is SGHRS and CDR2 is YFSETQ. The ends lost 4 bases at V and 4 bases at J; junction bases unmatched: 8. DNA of the CDR3: TGCGCCAGCAGCCAGGGACAGGTGGGGGCAGATACGCAGTATTTT. Its protein product is CASSQGQVGADTQYF.

This CDR3 reads CASRAQVHLSYNEQFF. CDR3 nucleotides: TGTGCCAGCAGAGCACAGGTTCATTTATCCTACAATGAGCAGTTCTTC. The chain is built from TRBV7-8 and TRBJ2-1, with D possibly TRBD1 on 5 matching bases. This CDR3 comprises 16 residues. V lost 6 bases, J lost 1 base, and 16 bases lay in between. In germline, CDR1 is SGHVS, CDR2 FQNEAQ.

This clone has a single count. The chain couples TRBV2 to TRBJ2-3, with 11 bases lining up with TRBD2. V shed 1 base, J shed 0 bases, and the junction held 6 bases outside the gene matches. The CDR3 covers 18 residues. Germline V lookup: CDR1 SNHLY, CDR2 FYNNEI. The CDR3 spells CASSEVTLAGGSTDTQYF. DNA of the CDR3: TGTGCCAGCAGTGAAGTAACTCTAGCGGGGGGTAGCACAGATACGCAGTATTTT.

V is TRBV7-9 and J is TRBJ1-5; no firm D call. Germline CDR1 reads SEHNR; CDR2 reads FQNEAQ (reference sequence). The CDR3 is made up of 12 amino acids. V was cut by 3 bases and J by 4 bases, with 4 bases left in between. Here the CDR3 DNA reads TGTGCCAGCAGCTTTATGAATCAGCCCCAGCATTTT. Translation: CASSFMNQPQHF.

The J gene is TRBJ2-5, the V gene TRBV3-1 (or the pseudogene TRBV3-2), with unresolved D. This CDR3 has 14 residues. Trimming shortened V by 3 bases and J by 0 bases, and 8 bases separated the two germline ends. Germline CDR1 reads LGHDT; CDR2 reads YNNKEL (reference sequence). The CDR3 reads CASSHHQYQETQYF. CDR3 nucleotides: TGTGCCAGCAGCCATCACCAGTACCAAGAGACCCAGTACTTC.

The rearrangement joins TRBV10-3 to TRBJ1-1; D may be TRBD1 (6 bases). Germline V gene lookup returns CDR1 ENHRY and CDR2 SYGVKD. The CDR3 has 14 residues. The ends were cut back, 6 bases at V and 1 base at J, with 12 bases in the middle. The DNA for the CDR3 is TGTGCCATCAGACCAGGGGCTACGAACACTGAAGCTTTCTTT. Translation: CAIRPGATNTEAFF.

The V call is TRBV7-2, the J call TRBJ2-7; TRBD2 might be the D (5 bases). Per the germline V gene, CDR1 is SGHTA and CDR2 is FQGNSA. Trimming stripped 7 bases from V and 0 bases from J, with 16 bases between. The CDR3 consists of 15 residues. CDR3 loop: CASIPVTGSSYEQYF. The CDR3 nucleotides are TGTGCCAGCATCCCGGTGACGGGAAGCTCCTACGAGCAGTACTTC. The entire variable domain, with the rest obtained from reference TRBV7-2 and TRBJ2-7, is as follows: GAGVSQSPSNKVTEKGKDVELRCDPISGHTALYWYRQSLGQGLEFLIYFQGNSAPDKSGLPSDRFSAERTGGSVSTLTIQRTQQEDSAVYLCASIPVTGSSYEQYFGPGTRLTVT.

On this clone: A junction boundary mismatches the germline segment, possibly from a read error. The chain links TRBV7-9 to TRBJ1-1, with D unresolved. Germline CDR1 reads SEHNR; CDR2 reads FQNEAQ (reference sequence). The CDR3 is made up of 16 amino acids. CDR3 loop: CASSLEWGGRVTKAFF. The CDR3 region has the DNA TGTGCCAGCAGCTTAGAGTGGGGAGGGAGGGTCACTAAAGCTTTCTTT.

This chain uses TRBV5-1 with TRBJ2-7; 13 bases are a match to TRBD2. The CDR3 runs to 15 residues. CDR1 and CDR2 (germline): SGHRS, YFSETQ. With 4 bases clipped from V and 1 base from J, the junction kept 2 bases outside the gene matches. This CDR3 reads CASSPGLAGSYEQYF. CDR3 DNA: TGCGCCAGCAGCCCGGGACTAGCGGGGTCCTACGAGCAGTACTTC.

V gene TRBV18 combines with J gene TRBJ1-1; 11 bases map to TRBD1. Trimming removed 4 bases from V and 12 bases from J; junction bases left unmatched: 10. This CDR3 is 14 amino acids long. CDR1 and CDR2 from the germline V gene are KGHSH and LQKENI. The CDR3 loop reads CASSLRTGGEETFF. CDR3 nucleotide sequence: TGTGCCAGCTCACTACGGACAGGGGGCGAAGAAACTTTCTTT.

The sample holds one count of this clone. The chain carries TRBV7-9 and TRBJ1-1; 10 bases match TRBD1. The CDR3 length is 16 residues. The ends lost 5 bases at V and 0 bases at J; junction bases unmatched: 6. Germline lookup yields CDR1 SEHNR and CDR2 FQNEAQ (reference sequence). CDR3 sequence (DNA): TGTGCCAGCAGCCCCGGGACAGGGGTCATGAACACTGAAGCTTTCTTT. Its protein product is CASSPGTGVMNTEAFF.

This chain connects TRBV3-1 (or the pseudogene TRBV3-2) to TRBJ2-7; D perhaps matches TRBD2 (6 bases). In germline, CDR1 is LGHDT, CDR2 YNNKEL (reference sequence). CDR3 length equals 16 residues. The V gene lost 0 bases and the J gene lost 3 bases, with 15 bases spanning the gap. The CDR3 here is CASSQDGSGGVYEQYF. In DNA form, the CDR3 reads TGTGCCAGCAGCCAAGATGGTAGCGGAGGGGTCTACGAGCAGTACTTC.

The count of this clone is one. The genes are TRBV7-2 and TRBJ1-1, with no clear D. Trimming removed 3 bases at V and 2 bases at J, with 7 bases between. The CDR3 runs 13 residues. Germline CDR1 SGHTA, CDR2 FQGNSA. CDR3 DNA: TGTGCCAGCAGCTTTAATATAAACACTGAAGCTTTCTTT. This encodes CASSFNINTEAFF.

This chain links TRBV27 with TRBJ2-7; 8 bases map to TRBD1. Per the germline V gene, CDR1 is MNHEY and CDR2 is SMNVEV (reference sequence). The CDR3 is made up of 13 amino acids. Trimming took 2 bases from V and 4 from J; bases not matched to a gene: 1. For the CDR3, the DNA is TGTGCCAGCAGTTTAGACAGGGGTTACGAGCAGTACTTC. The encoded protein is CASSLDRGYEQYF.

The J gene is TRBJ1-2, the V gene TRBV14, with 11 positions matching TRBD1. V lost 4 bases to trimming and J lost 5 bases; unmatched junction nucleotides: 0. This CDR3 has 13 residues. Germline CDR1 reads SGHDN; CDR2 reads FVKESK. CDR3 in DNA: TGTGCCAGCAGCCGGGACAGGGGGTATGGCTACACCTTC. Translated: CASSRDRGYGYTF.

This clone showed up just once. The chain uses TRBV3-1 (or the pseudogene TRBV3-2) and TRBJ2-2; 7 bases match TRBD2. CDR1 and CDR2 from the germline V gene are LGHDT and YNNKEL (reference sequence). This CDR3 is built from 16 residues. V shed 1 base, J shed 4 bases, and the junction held 6 bases outside the gene matches. The CDR3 bases are TGTGCCAGCAGCCAAGTTGGCGGGGGTTCCACCGGGGAGCTGTTTTTT. This codes for CASSQVGGGSTGELFF.

The chain couples TRBV19 to TRBJ2-7, with 8 bases identical to TRBD2. V trimming: 5 bases; J trimming: 1 base; junction bases outside the gene matches: 10. CDR1 and CDR2 (germline): LNHDA, SQIVND (reference sequence). The CDR3 length is 16 residues. This CDR3 reads CASSLSLAGSSYEQYF. Here the CDR3 DNA reads TGTGCCAGTAGTCTTTCTTTAGCGGGGTCATCCTACGAGCAGTACTTC.

This chain uses TRBV7-9 with TRBJ1-2; D is ambiguous. Trimming shortened V by 3 bases and J by 4 bases, and 9 bases separated the two germline ends. Germline V CDR1 and CDR2: SEHNR, FQNEAQ (reference sequence). The CDR3 is 13 residues long. CDR3 nucleotide sequence: TGTGCCAGCAGCTTGATGGGGAGCTATGGCTACACCTTC. As protein: CASSLMGSYGYTF. The entire variable domain, with the rest obtained from reference TRBV7-9 and TRBJ1-2, is as follows: DTGVSQNPRHKITKRGQNVTFRCDPISEHNRLYWYRQTLGQGPEFLTYFQNEAQLEKSRLLSDRFSAERPKGSFSTLEIQRTEQGDSAMYLCASSLMGSYGYTFGSGTRLTVV.

In DNA, the CDR3 is TGTGCCATCATAGGGGACAGGGGGTTTTGGGGTCAGCCCCAGCATTTT. Translating gives CAIIGDRGFWGQPQHF. The chain combines TRBV10-3 with TRBJ1-5; 11 positions agree with TRBD1. This CDR3 region has 16 residues. With 7 bases clipped from V and 6 bases from J, the junction kept 11 bases outside the gene matches. Germline values: CDR1 ENHRY, CDR2 SYGVKD.

The chain is built from TRBV5-3 and TRBJ2-3, with 10 positions matching TRBD2. TRBV5-3 is placed among ORFs of uncertain function. The length of the CDR3 is 15 residues. Trimming took 5 bases from V and 2 from J; bases not matched to a gene: 5. The CDR3 sequence: CARRPLAGHTDTQYF. CDR3 DNA sequence: TGTGCCAGAAGACCACTAGCGGGGCACACAGATACGCAGTATTTT.

The rearrangement joins TRBV5-6 to TRBJ2-3; 10 nucleotides match TRBD2. Trimming took 2 bases from V and 4 from J; bases not matched to a gene: 4. Germline V gene lookup returns CDR1 SGHDT and CDR2 YYEEEE. This CDR3 comprises 15 residues. The CDR3 region is CASSFTSGVSDTQYF. The DNA for the CDR3 is TGTGCCAGCAGCTTTACTAGCGGGGTCTCAGATACGCAGTATTTT.

The chain couples TRBV3-1 (or the pseudogene TRBV3-2) to TRBJ2-7; 11 bases match TRBD2. The CDR3 contains 14 residues. CDR1 and CDR2 (germline): LGHDT, YNNKEL (reference sequence). V trimming: 1 base; J trimming: 6 bases; junction bases outside the gene matches: 2. CDR3 protein: CASSQVAGGPEQYF. CDR3 sequence (DNA): TGTGCCAGCAGCCAAGTAGCGGGGGGGCCCGAGCAGTACTTC.

This chain uses TRBV2 with TRBJ1-1; a possible D gene is TRBD1 (6 bases). The ends were cut back, 5 bases at V and 0 bases at J, with 13 bases in the middle. Per the germline V gene, CDR1 is SNHLY and CDR2 is FYNNEI. This CDR3 contains 15 residues. The CDR3 DNA is TGTGCCAGCAGTTTGGACAGTGCAGTGAACACTGAAGCTTTCTTT. Residues: CASSLDSAVNTEAFF.

A single count supports this clone. The chain employs TRBV20-1 and TRBJ1-6; tentative D call: TRBD1 (5 bases). The CDR3 runs 15 residues. CDR1 and CDR2 (germline): DFQATT, SNEGSKA (reference sequence). V was clipped by 3 bases and J by 6 bases, with 15 bases between them. CDR3 sequence (DNA): TGCAGTGCTAGTGGGGGACTGTCTTTTAATTCACCCCTCCACTTT. Encoded protein: CSASGGLSFNSPLHF.